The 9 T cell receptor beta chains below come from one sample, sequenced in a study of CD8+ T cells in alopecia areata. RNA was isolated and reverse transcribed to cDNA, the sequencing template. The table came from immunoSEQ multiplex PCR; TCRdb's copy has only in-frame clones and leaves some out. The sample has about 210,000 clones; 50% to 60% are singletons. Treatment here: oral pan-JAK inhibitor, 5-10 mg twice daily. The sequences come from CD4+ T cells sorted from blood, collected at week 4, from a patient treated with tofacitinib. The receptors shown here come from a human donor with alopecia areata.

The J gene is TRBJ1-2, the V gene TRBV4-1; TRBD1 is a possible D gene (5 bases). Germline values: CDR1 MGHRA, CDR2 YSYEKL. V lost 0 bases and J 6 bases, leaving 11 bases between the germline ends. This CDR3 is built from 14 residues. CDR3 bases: TGCGCCAGCAGCCAAGATGACAGCCAAAATGGCTACACCTTC. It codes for CASSQDDSQNGYTF.

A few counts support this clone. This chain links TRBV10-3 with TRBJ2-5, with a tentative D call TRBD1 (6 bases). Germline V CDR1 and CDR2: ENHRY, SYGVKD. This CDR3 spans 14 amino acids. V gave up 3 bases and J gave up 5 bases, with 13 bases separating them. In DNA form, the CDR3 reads TGTGCCATCAGTGATTGGGGGCCCTGGGAGACCCAGTACTTC. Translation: CAISDWGPWETQYF.

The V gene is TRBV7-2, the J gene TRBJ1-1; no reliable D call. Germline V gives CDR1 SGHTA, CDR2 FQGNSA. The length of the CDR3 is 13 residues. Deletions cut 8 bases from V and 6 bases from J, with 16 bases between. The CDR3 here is CASGEVQRAEAFF. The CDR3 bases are TGTGCCAGCGGGGAGGTTCAAAGGGCTGAAGCTTTCTTT.

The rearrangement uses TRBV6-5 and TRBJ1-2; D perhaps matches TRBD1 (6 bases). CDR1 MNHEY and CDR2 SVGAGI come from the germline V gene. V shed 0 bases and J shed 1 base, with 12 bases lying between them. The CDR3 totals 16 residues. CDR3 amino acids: CASSYSKGVFNYGYTF. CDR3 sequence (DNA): TGTGCCAGCAGTTACTCAAAGGGGGTTTTTAACTATGGCTACACCTTC.

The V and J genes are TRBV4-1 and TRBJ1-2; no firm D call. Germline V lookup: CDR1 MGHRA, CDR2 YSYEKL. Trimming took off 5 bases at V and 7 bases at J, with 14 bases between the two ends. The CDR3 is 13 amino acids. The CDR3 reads CASSTGDTLGYTF. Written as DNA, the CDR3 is TGCGCCAGCAGCACCGGCGACACCCTTGGCTACACCTTC.

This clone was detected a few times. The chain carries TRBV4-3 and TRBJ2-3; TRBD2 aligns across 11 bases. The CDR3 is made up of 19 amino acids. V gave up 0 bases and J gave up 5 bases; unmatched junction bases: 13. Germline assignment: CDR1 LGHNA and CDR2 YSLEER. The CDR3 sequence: CASSQDGLPSGGTQDTQYF. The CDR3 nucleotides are TGCGCCAGCAGCCAAGATGGTTTACCTAGCGGGGGGACTCAAGATACGCAGTATTTT.

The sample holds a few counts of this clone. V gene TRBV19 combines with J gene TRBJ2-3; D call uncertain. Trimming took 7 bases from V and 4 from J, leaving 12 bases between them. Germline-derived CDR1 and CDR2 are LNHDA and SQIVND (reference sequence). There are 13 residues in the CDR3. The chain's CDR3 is CASNKGVADTQYF. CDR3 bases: TGTGCCAGTAATAAGGGTGTGGCAGATACGCAGTATTTT.

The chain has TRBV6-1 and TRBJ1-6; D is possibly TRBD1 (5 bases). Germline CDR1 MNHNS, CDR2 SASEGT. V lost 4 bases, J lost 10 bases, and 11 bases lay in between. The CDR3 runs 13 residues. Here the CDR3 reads CASSARGDSPLHF. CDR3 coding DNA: TGTGCCAGCAGTGCTCGGGGGGACTCACCCCTCCACTTT.

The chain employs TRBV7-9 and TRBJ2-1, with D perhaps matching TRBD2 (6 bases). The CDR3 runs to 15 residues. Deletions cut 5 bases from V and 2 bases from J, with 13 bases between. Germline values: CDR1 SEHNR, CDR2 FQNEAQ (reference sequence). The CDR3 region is CASSRSGPPYNEQFF. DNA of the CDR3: TGTGCCAGCAGCCGTAGCGGCCCCCCCTACAATGAGCAGTTCTTC. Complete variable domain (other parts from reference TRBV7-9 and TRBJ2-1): DTGVSQNPRHKITKRGQNVTFRCDPISEHNRLYWYRQTLGQGPEFLTYFQNEAQLEKSRLLSDRFSAERPKGSFSTLEIQRTEQGDSAMYLCASSRSGPPYNEQFFGPGTRLTVL.